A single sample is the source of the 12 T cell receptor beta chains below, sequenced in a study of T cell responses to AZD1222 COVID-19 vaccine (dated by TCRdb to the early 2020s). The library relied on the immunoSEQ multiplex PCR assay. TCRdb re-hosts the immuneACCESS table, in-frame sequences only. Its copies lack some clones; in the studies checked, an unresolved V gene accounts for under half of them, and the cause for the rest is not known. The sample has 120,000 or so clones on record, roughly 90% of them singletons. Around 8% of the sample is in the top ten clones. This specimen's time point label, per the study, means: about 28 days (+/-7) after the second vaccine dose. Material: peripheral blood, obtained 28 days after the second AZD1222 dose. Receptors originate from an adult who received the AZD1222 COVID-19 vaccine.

The CDR3 DNA reads as TGTGCCAGCAGCTTGACGGCAGTCAGGCGTAACTATGGCTACACCTTC. Protein product: CASSLTAVRRNYGYTF. V usage is TRBV7-9 and J usage is TRBJ1-2; the D is unclear. Trimming stripped 3 bases from V and 1 base from J, with 15 bases between. The germline gives CDR1 SEHNR, CDR2 FQNEAQ (reference sequence). This CDR3 has 16 residues.

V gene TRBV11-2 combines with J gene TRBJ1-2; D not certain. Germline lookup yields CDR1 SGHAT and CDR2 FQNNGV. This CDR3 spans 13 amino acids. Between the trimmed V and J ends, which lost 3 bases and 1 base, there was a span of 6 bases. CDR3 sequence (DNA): TGTGCCAGCAGCTTGTCTTATAACTATGGCTACACCTTC. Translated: CASSLSYNYGYTF.

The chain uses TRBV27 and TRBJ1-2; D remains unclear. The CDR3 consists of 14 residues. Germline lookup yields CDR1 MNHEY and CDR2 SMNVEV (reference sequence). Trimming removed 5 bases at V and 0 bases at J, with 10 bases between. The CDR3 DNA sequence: TGTGCCAGCAGTCCCGGGCAGGCTAACTATGGCTACACCTTC. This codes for CASSPGQANYGYTF.

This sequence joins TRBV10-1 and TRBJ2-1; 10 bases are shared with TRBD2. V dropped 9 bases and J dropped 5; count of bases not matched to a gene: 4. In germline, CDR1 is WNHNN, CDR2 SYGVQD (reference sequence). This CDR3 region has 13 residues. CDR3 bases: TGCGCCAGATCTAGCGGGAGCGACAATGAGCAGTTCTTC. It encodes CARSSGSDNEQFF.

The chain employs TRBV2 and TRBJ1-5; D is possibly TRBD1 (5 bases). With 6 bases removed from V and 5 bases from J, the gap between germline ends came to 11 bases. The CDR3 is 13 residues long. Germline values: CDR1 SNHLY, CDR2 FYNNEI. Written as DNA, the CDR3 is TGTGCCAGCAGGAGAACACAGGATCAGCCCCAGCATTTT. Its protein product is CASRRTQDQPQHF. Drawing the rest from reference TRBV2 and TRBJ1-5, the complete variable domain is EPEVTQTPSHQVTQMGQEVILRCVPISNHLYFYWYRQILGQKVEFLVSFYNNEISEKSEIFDDQFSVERPDGSNFTLKIRSTKLEDSAMYFCASRRTQDQPQHFGDGTRLSIL.

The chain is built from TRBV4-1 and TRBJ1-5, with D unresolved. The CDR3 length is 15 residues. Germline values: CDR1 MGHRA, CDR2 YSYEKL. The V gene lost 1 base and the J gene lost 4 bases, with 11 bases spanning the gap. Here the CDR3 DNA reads TGCGCCAGCAGCCAAGGCAGGCAAGGAAATCAGCCCCAGCATTTT. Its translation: CASSQGRQGNQPQHF.

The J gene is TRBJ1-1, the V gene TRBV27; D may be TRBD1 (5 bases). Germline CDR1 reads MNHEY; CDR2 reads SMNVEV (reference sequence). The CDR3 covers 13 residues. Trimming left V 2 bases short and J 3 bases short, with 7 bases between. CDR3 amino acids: CASSLRGDTEAFF. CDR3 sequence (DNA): TGTGCCAGCAGTTTAAGGGGAGACACTGAAGCTTTCTTT.

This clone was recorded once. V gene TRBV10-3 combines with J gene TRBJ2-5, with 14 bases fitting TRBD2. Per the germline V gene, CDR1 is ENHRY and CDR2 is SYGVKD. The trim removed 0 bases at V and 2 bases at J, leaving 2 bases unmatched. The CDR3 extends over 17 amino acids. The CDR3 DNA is TGTGCCATCAGTGAGTCGGGACTAGCGGGAGCTCAAGAGACCCAGTACTTC. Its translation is CAISESGLAGAQETQYF.

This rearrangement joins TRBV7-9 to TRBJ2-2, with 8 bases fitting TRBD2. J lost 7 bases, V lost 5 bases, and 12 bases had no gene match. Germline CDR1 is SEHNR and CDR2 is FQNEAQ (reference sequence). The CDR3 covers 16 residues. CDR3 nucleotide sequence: TGTGCCAGCAGCCCTCCGGGACTAGGAGGAAACGGGGAGCTGTTTTTT. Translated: CASSPPGLGGNGELFF.

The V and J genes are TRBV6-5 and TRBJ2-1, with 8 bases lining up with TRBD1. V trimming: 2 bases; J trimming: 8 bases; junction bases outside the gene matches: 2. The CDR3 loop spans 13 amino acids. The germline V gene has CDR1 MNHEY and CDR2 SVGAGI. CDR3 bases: TGTGCCAGCAGTTACAGACAGGGGTATGAGCAGTTCTTC. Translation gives CASSYRQGYEQFF.

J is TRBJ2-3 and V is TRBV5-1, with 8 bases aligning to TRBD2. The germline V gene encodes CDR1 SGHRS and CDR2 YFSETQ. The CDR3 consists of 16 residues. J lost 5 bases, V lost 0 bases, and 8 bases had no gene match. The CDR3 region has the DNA TGCGCCAGCAGCTTGGGGTCGGGAGGGCCACAAGATACGCAGTATTTT. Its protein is CASSLGSGGPQDTQYF.

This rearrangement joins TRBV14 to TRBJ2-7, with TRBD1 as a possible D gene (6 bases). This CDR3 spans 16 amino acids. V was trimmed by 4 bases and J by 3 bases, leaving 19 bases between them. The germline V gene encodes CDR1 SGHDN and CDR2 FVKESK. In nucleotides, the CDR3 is TGTGCCAGCAGCCCATACAGGCTACAGGGAGACTACGAGCAGTACTTC. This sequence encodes CASSPYRLQGDYEQYF.